This is a list of T cell receptor beta chains from one sample in a study of blood T cell repertoires in COVID-19. Using immunoSEQ multiplex PCR, the repertoire was profiled, and TCRdb retains in-frame clones only, with some absent. Here the sample spans 100,000 to 150,000 clones, around three quarters being singletons. Sequenced: peripheral blood. The origin of the receptors is a man between 65 and 85 years old with acute or convalescent COVID-19. The CDR3 runs from the conserved cysteine through the conserved F or W. Each record gives: clone size, D gene, CDR3 length, V gene, J gene, CDR3 DNA, CDR3 protein. D genes are given only for firm matches. Clone size appears in some rows only: once, few, many, or a class for an expanded clone.

clone size: NA; D gene: TRBD1; CDR3 length: 15; V gene: TRBV5-1; J gene: TRBJ2-3; CDR3 DNA: TGCGCCAGCAGCTTGGGACAGGGCCGCACAGATACGCAGTATTTT; CDR3 protein: CASSLGQGRTDTQYF
clone size: NA; D gene: TRBD1; CDR3 length: 16; V gene: TRBV18; J gene: TRBJ1-2; CDR3 DNA: TGTGCCAGCTCACCACCGTCGAGATCGACAGGGTCGGGCTACACCTTC; CDR3 protein: CASSPPSRSTGSGYTF
clone size: NA; D gene: NA; CDR3 length: 15; V gene: TRBV5-5; J gene: TRBJ1-1; CDR3 DNA: TGTGCCAGCAGCCCGAGAGGTACCGGATACACTGAAGCTTTCTTT; CDR3 protein: CASSPRGTGYTEAFF
clone size: NA; D gene: NA; CDR3 length: 13; V gene: TRBV9; J gene: TRBJ1-5; CDR3 DNA: TGTGCCAGCAGCTCCAGTAGCAATCAGCCCCAGCATTTT; CDR3 protein: CASSSSSNQPQHF
clone size: NA; D gene: NA; CDR3 length: 12; V gene: TRBV27; J gene: TRBJ2-2; CDR3 DNA: TGTGCCAGCAGTCCCCTCGCCGGGGAGCTGTTTTTT; CDR3 protein: CASSPLAGELFF
clone size: few; D gene: NA; CDR3 length: 16; V gene: TRBV20-1; J gene: TRBJ2-6; CDR3 DNA: TGCAGTGCTAGTGGTAGCGCCCTTCCTGGGGCCAACGTCCTGACTTTC; CDR3 protein: CSASGSALPGANVLTF
clone size: NA; D gene: NA; CDR3 length: 14; V gene: TRBV5-1; J gene: TRBJ2-2; CDR3 DNA: TGCGCCAGCAGCTTGGACGTGGACTCCGGGGAGCTGTTTTTT; CDR3 protein: CASSLDVDSGELFF
clone size: NA; D gene: NA; CDR3 length: 19; V gene: TRBV27; J gene: TRBJ2-6; CDR3 DNA: TGTGCCAGTCGGAGCATTATAGGGGTAAGGGGATCTGGGGCCAACGTCCTGACTTTC; CDR3 protein: CASRSIIGVRGSGANVLTF
clone size: few; D gene: TRBD2; CDR3 length: 15; V gene: TRBV5-1; J gene: TRBJ2-7; CDR3 DNA: TGCGCCAGCAGCTCCACCGGACTAGTCCTGGGCGAGCAGTACTTC; CDR3 protein: CASSSTGLVLGEQYF
clone size: NA; D gene: NA; CDR3 length: 12; V gene: TRBV25-1; J gene: TRBJ1-5; CDR3 DNA: TGTGCCAGCAGTGAAGTCGGGCAGCCCCAGCATTTT; CDR3 protein: CASSEVGQPQHF
clone size: NA; D gene: NA; CDR3 length: 15; V gene: TRBV6-5; J gene: TRBJ2-3; CDR3 DNA: TGTGCCAGCAGTTACTCGGCGGTCAGCACAGATACGCAGTATTTT; CDR3 protein: CASSYSAVSTDTQYF
clone size: NA; D gene: TRBD2; CDR3 length: 15; V gene: TRBV9; J gene: TRBJ2-3; CDR3 DNA: TGTGCCAGCAGCGTGAGCGGGACTGCGTCAGGTACGCAGTATTTT; CDR3 protein: CASSVSGTASGTQYF
clone size: NA; D gene: NA; CDR3 length: 12; V gene: TRBV15; J gene: TRBJ1-6; CDR3 DNA: TGTGCCACCAGCAGAGATGGGGGGACCCTCCACTTT; CDR3 protein: CATSRDGGTLHF
clone size: NA; D gene: NA; CDR3 length: 13; V gene: TRBV19; J gene: TRBJ1-1; CDR3 DNA: TGTGCCAGTAGTATGAGGGGGTCGTCTGAAGCTTTCTTT; CDR3 protein: CASSMRGSSEAFF
clone size: NA; D gene: NA; CDR3 length: 14; V gene: TRBV15; J gene: TRBJ2-7; CDR3 DNA: TGTGCCACCAGCATCAGGACTTCGGGCTACGAGCAGTACTTC; CDR3 protein: CATSIRTSGYEQYF
clone size: once; D gene: NA; CDR3 length: 13; V gene: TRBV7-9; J gene: TRBJ2-7; CDR3 DNA: TGTGCCAGCGGGGCTCTGAGCTCCTACGAGCAGTACTTC; CDR3 protein: CASGALSSYEQYF
clone size: NA; D gene: NA; CDR3 length: 14; V gene: TRBV21-1; J gene: TRBJ2-3; CDR3 DNA: TGTGCCAGCAGCAAAAGGGGATACACAGATACGCAGTATTTT; CDR3 protein: CASSKRGYTDTQYF
clone size: NA; D gene: NA; CDR3 length: 13; V gene: TRBV24-1; J gene: TRBJ2-7; CDR3 DNA: TGTGCCACCAGTGATACAACCTCCTACGAGCAGTACTTC; CDR3 protein: CATSDTTSYEQYF
clone size: NA; D gene: NA; CDR3 length: 15; V gene: TRBV7-9; J gene: TRBJ2-1; CDR3 DNA: TGTGCCAGCAGCCCGATTGGTGCGACCTACAATGAGCAGTTCTTC; CDR3 protein: CASSPIGATYNEQFF
clone size: NA; D gene: NA; CDR3 length: 14; V gene: TRBV5-5; J gene: TRBJ1-1; CDR3 DNA: TGTGCCAGCAGCTCACCGAGCGGGAACACTGAAGCTTTCTTT; CDR3 protein: CASSSPSGNTEAFF
clone size: NA; D gene: TRBD2; CDR3 length: 17; V gene: TRBV7-2; J gene: TRBJ2-3; CDR3 DNA: TGTGCCAGCAGCTTAGCTCTAGGGCTAGCGGACACAGATACGCAGTATTTT; CDR3 protein: CASSLALGLADTDTQYF
clone size: NA; D gene: TRBD2; CDR3 length: 15; V gene: TRBV28; J gene: TRBJ2-7; CDR3 DNA: TGTGCCAGCAGTTTTACTAGCGGGAGCCGCTACGAGCAGTACTTC; CDR3 protein: CASSFTSGSRYEQYF
clone size: NA; D gene: NA; CDR3 length: 15; V gene: TRBV4-1; J gene: TRBJ1-4; CDR3 DNA: TGCGCCAGCAGCCAAGGTTCCGGGGGAGGGGAAAAACTGTTTTTT; CDR3 protein: CASSQGSGGGEKLFF
clone size: NA; D gene: NA; CDR3 length: 16; V gene: TRBV21-1; J gene: TRBJ2-2; CDR3 DNA: TGTGCCAGCAGCAAAGGGGACAGGGTTTTTTCTGGGGAGCTGTTTTTT; CDR3 protein: CASSKGDRVFSGELFF
clone size: NA; D gene: NA; CDR3 length: 13; V gene: TRBV30; J gene: TRBJ1-5; CDR3 DNA: TGTGCCTGGAGTGTCGGGTCCCAACAGCCCCAGCATTTT; CDR3 protein: CAWSVGSQQPQHF
clone size: NA; D gene: TRBD2; CDR3 length: 15; V gene: TRBV7-8; J gene: TRBJ2-3; CDR3 DNA: TGTGCCAGCAGCTTAGCGCTAGCGGAGACAGATACGCAGTATTTT; CDR3 protein: CASSLALAETDTQYF
clone size: NA; D gene: NA; CDR3 length: 13; V gene: TRBV6-5; J gene: TRBJ2-7; CDR3 DNA: TGTGCCAGCAGGCTCGGACAGTACTACGAGCAGTACTTC; CDR3 protein: CASRLGQYYEQYF
clone size: NA; D gene: TRBD1; CDR3 length: 13; V gene: TRBV6-5; J gene: TRBJ2-7; CDR3 DNA: TGTGCCAGCCGCCGGACAGGGGTCGGCGAGCAGTACTTC; CDR3 protein: CASRRTGVGEQYF
clone size: NA; D gene: NA; CDR3 length: 15; V gene: TRBV9; J gene: TRBJ2-1; CDR3 DNA: TGTGCCAGCAGCGTAGCAGGGGCTGCCTACAATGAGCAGTTCTTC; CDR3 protein: CASSVAGAAYNEQFF
clone size: NA; D gene: NA; CDR3 length: 14; V gene: TRBV4-1; J gene: TRBJ1-5; CDR3 DNA: TGCGCCAGCAGCCAAGACGAGGTCAATCAGCCCCAGCATTTT; CDR3 protein: CASSQDEVNQPQHF
clone size: NA; D gene: NA; CDR3 length: 13; V gene: TRBV11-2; J gene: TRBJ2-4; CDR3 DNA: TGTGCCAGCAGCTTAGCTGACACCGACATTCAGTACTTC; CDR3 protein: CASSLADTDIQYF
clone size: NA; D gene: NA; CDR3 length: 15; V gene: TRBV7-9; J gene: TRBJ2-7; CDR3 DNA: TGTGCCAGCAGTGCATATCAGGGGAGCTCCTACGAGCAGTACTTC; CDR3 protein: CASSAYQGSSYEQYF
clone size: NA; D gene: NA; CDR3 length: 14; V gene: TRBV11-3; J gene: TRBJ2-2; CDR3 DNA: TGTGCCAGCAGCTTGACAGTCGACACCGGGGAGCTGTTTTTT; CDR3 protein: CASSLTVDTGELFF
clone size: NA; D gene: NA; CDR3 length: 15; V gene: TRBV4-1; J gene: TRBJ1-1; CDR3 DNA: TGCGCCAGCAGCCAAGTCGGCTCAGGAGGCACTGAAGCTTTCTTT; CDR3 protein: CASSQVGSGGTEAFF
clone size: once; D gene: TRBD1; CDR3 length: 15; V gene: TRBV19; J gene: TRBJ1-6; CDR3 DNA: TGTGCCAGTAGTATTCCCCGACAGGGGAATTCACCCCTCCACTTT; CDR3 protein: CASSIPRQGNSPLHF
clone size: NA; D gene: NA; CDR3 length: 19; V gene: TRBV11-3; J gene: TRBJ2-1; CDR3 DNA: TGTGCCAGCAGCCCGGGGAGGTGGGGGGTCACCCCCGAGTACAATGAGCAGTTCTTC; CDR3 protein: CASSPGRWGVTPEYNEQFF
clone size: once; D gene: NA; CDR3 length: 17; V gene: TRBV24-1; J gene: TRBJ1-5; CDR3 DNA: TGTGCCACCAGTGATTCTGATTCTAGGGGTCGCAATCAGCCCCAGCATTTT; CDR3 protein: CATSDSDSRGRNQPQHF
clone size: few; D gene: TRBD1; CDR3 length: 16; V gene: TRBV19; J gene: TRBJ2-3; CDR3 DNA: TGTGCCAGTAGTTCCATCACAGGGGGTAACACAGATACGCAGTATTTT; CDR3 protein: CASSSITGGNTDTQYF
clone size: NA; D gene: NA; CDR3 length: 14; V gene: TRBV2; J gene: TRBJ2-1; CDR3 DNA: TGTGCCAGCAGTGAAGCGCTTCACTACGGGGAGCAGTTCTTC; CDR3 protein: CASSEALHYGEQFF
clone size: NA; D gene: TRBD1; CDR3 length: 15; V gene: TRBV6-5; J gene: TRBJ2-7; CDR3 DNA: TGTGCCAGCAGTTACCAACAGGGGGCAGGCTACGAGCAGTACTTC; CDR3 protein: CASSYQQGAGYEQYF
clone size: NA; D gene: NA; CDR3 length: 15; V gene: TRBV27; J gene: TRBJ2-1; CDR3 DNA: TGTGCCAGCTGCACCGGGACACCGTCGTACAATGAGCAGTTCTTC; CDR3 protein: CASCTGTPSYNEQFF
clone size: NA; D gene: NA; CDR3 length: 16; V gene: TRBV7-2; J gene: TRBJ1-3; CDR3 DNA: TGTGCCAGCAGCGAGGTTGGGGGGGCGCAGGGAAACACCATATATTTT; CDR3 protein: CASSEVGGAQGNTIYF
clone size: NA; D gene: NA; CDR3 length: 14; V gene: TRBV2; J gene: TRBJ2-5; CDR3 DNA: TGTGCCAGCAGTGTCGGGCAGGGACTGGAGACCCAGTACTTC; CDR3 protein: CASSVGQGLETQYF
clone size: NA; D gene: NA; CDR3 length: 16; V gene: TRBV28; J gene: TRBJ1-5; CDR3 DNA: TGTGCCAGCAGTCCCACCGGGGGGAGGTCACGGCAGCCCCAGCATTTT; CDR3 protein: CASSPTGGRSRQPQHF
clone size: NA; D gene: NA; CDR3 length: 15; V gene: TRBV5-5; J gene: TRBJ2-5; CDR3 DNA: TGTGCCAGCAGCGTGCTACAGGGCCAGGGAGAGACCCAGTACTTC; CDR3 protein: CASSVLQGQGETQYF
clone size: NA; D gene: TRBD1; CDR3 length: 16; V gene: TRBV5-1; J gene: TRBJ2-7; CDR3 DNA: TGCGCCAGCAGCCCCCCGGTTAGGACAGGGGATAGCGAGCAGTACTTC; CDR3 protein: CASSPPVRTGDSEQYF
clone size: few; D gene: NA; CDR3 length: 12; V gene: TRBV2; J gene: TRBJ2-5; CDR3 DNA: TGTGCCAGCAGTGAAGCAGGGAGGACCCAGTACTTC; CDR3 protein: CASSEAGRTQYF
clone size: NA; D gene: NA; CDR3 length: 13; V gene: TRBV30; J gene: TRBJ1-1; CDR3 DNA: TGTGCCTGGAGGAGACAGGATGGCACTGAAGCTTTCTTT; CDR3 protein: CAWRRQDGTEAFF
clone size: NA; D gene: TRBD1; CDR3 length: 18; V gene: TRBV4-3; J gene: TRBJ1-4; CDR3 DNA: TGCGCCAGCAGCCTCAGAGTGGCCTCCGGGACAGGGAGTGTAAAACTGTTTTTT; CDR3 protein: CASSLRVASGTGSVKLFF
clone size: once; D gene: NA; CDR3 length: 14; V gene: TRBV28; J gene: TRBJ2-7; CDR3 DNA: TGTGCCAGCAGTCCCGACTTTCCCTACCGCGAGCAGTACTTC; CDR3 protein: CASSPDFPYREQYF